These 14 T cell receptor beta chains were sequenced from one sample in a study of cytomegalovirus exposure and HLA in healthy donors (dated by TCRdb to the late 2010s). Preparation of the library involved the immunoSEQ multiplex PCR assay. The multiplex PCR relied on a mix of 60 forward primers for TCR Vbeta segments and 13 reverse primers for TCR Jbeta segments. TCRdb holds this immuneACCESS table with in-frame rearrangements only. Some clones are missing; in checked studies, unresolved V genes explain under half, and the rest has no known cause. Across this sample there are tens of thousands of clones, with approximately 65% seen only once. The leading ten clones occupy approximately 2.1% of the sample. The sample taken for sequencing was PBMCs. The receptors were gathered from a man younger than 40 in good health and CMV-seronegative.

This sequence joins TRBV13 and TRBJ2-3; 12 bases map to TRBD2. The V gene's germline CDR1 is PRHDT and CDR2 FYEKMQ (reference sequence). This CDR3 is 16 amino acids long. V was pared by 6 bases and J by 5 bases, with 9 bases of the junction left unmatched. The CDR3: CASRLTSGSWQDTQYF. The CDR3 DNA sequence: TGTGCCAGCAGATTGACTAGCGGGAGTTGGCAAGATACGCAGTATTTT. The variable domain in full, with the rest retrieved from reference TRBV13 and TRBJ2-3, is AAGVIQSPRHLIKEKRETATLKCYPIPRHDTVYWYQQGPGQDPQFLISFYEKMQSDKGSIPDRFSAQQFSDYHSELNMSSLELGDSALYFCASRLTSGSWQDTQYFGPGTRLTVL.

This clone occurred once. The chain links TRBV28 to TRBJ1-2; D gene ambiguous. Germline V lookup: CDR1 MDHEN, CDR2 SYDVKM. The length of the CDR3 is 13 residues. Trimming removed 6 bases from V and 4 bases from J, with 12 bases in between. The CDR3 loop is CASSPYSGYGYTF. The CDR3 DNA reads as TGTGCCAGCAGCCCGTATTCAGGCTATGGCTACACCTTC.

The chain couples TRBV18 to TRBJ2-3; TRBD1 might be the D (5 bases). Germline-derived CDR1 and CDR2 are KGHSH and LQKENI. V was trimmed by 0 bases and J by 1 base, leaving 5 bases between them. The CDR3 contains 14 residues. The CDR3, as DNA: TGTGCCAGCTCACCACCGACAGGCACAGATACGCAGTATTTT. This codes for CASSPPTGTDTQYF.

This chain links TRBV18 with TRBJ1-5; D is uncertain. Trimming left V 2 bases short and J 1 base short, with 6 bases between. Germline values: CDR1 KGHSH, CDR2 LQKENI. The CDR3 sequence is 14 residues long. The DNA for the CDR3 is TGTGCCAGCTCACCAGGGAGGAGCAATCAGCCCCAGCATTTT. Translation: CASSPGRSNQPQHF.

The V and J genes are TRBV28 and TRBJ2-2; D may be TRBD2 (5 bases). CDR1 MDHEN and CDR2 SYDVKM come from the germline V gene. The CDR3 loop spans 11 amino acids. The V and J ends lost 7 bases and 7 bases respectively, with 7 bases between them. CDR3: CASTRGGELFF. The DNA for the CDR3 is TGTGCCAGCACCCGGGGCGGGGAGCTGTTTTTT.

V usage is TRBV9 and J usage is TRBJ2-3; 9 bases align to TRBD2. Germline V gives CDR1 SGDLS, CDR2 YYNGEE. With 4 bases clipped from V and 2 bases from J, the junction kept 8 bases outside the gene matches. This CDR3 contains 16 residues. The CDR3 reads CASSRTAGGITDTQYF. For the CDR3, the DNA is TGTGCCAGCAGCAGAACGGCGGGAGGGATCACAGATACGCAGTATTTT. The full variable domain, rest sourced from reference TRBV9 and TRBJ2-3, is DSGVTQTPKHLITATGQRVTLRCSPRSGDLSVYWYQQSLDQGLQFLIQYYNGEERAKGNILERFSAQQFPDLHSELNLSSLELGDSALYFCASSRTAGGITDTQYFGPGTRLTVL.

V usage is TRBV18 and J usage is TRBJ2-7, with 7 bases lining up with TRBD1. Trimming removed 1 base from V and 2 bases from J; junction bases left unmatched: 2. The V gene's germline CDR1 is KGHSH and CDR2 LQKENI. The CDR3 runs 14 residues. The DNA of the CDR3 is TGTGCCAGCTCACCACTCCAGGGGGCCTACGAGCAGTACTTC. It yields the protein CASSPLQGAYEQYF.

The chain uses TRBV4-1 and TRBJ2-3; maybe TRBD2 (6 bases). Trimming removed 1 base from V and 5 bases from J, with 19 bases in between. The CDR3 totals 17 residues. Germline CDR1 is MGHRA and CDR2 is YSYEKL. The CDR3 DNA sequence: TGCGCCAGCAGCCAAGGGAGCGTAAATAGCGGAGGAGATACGCAGTATTTT. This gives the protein CASSQGSVNSGGDTQYF.

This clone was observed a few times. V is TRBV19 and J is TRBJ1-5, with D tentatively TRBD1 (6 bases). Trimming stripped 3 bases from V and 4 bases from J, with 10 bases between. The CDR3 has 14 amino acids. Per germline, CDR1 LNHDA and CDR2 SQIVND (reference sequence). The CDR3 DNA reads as TGTGCCAGTAGTATGGTTACAGGGAATCAGCCCCAGCATTTT. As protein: CASSMVTGNQPQHF.

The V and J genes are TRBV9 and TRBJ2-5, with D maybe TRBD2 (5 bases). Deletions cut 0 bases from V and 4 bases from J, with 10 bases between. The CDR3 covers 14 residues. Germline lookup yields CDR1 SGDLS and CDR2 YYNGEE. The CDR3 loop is CASSVAGGLETQYF. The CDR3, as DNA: TGTGCCAGCAGCGTAGCCGGAGGATTAGAGACCCAGTACTTC.

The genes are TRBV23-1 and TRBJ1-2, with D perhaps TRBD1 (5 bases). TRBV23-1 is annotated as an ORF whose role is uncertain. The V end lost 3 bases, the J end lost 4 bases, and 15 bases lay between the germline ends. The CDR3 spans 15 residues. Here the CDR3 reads CASSHPTLTGYGYTF. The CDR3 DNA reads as TGCGCCAGCAGTCATCCCACTCTAACAGGCTATGGCTACACCTTC.

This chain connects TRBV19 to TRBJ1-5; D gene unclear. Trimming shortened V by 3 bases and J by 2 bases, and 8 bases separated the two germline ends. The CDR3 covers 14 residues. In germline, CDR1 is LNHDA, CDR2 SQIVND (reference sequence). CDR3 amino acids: CASSIEYGNQPQHF. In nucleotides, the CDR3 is TGTGCCAGTAGTATCGAGTACGGCAATCAGCCCCAGCATTTT.

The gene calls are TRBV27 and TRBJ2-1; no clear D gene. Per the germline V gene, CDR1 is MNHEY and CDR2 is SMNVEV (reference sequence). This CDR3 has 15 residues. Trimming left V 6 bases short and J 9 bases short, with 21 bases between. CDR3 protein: CASRRPVVGLVEQFF. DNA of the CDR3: TGTGCCAGCAGGAGGCCTGTGGTTGGTTTGGTTGAGCAGTTCTTC.

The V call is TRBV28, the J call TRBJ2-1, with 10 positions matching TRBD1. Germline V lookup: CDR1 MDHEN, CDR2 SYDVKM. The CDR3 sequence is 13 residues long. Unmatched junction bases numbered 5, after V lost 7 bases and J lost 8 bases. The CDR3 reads CASKGQGRDEQFF. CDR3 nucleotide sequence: TGTGCCAGCAAGGGACAGGGGAGAGATGAGCAGTTCTTC.